The following is a T cell receptor beta chain sequence with its context. In germline, CDR1 is SGHRS, CDR2 YFSETQ. V shed 1 base and J shed 0 bases, with 8 bases lying between them. There are 15 residues in the CDR3. This sample is part of a study of blood T cell repertoires in COVID-19. Study-wide background: PBMCs, B-cell-depleted T cells, or T cells provided the cDNA or gDNA that made up the material.

In the original processing: Amplification from reference gene primers served as the basis for estimated nucleated cell counts. Sequencing was performed with immunoSEQ multiplex PCR; in TCRdb, only in-frame clones are kept and a portion is missing. V and J calls and clone size follow that table, whereas D and trimming were derived from the DNA. The sample holds around 300,000 clones, roughly 90% seen once. Two negative PCRs, clearance, or symptom resolution were required of recovered Cohort 3 donors. This sequence joins TRBV5-1 and TRBJ1-3; D gene uncertain. The TCR was taken from a woman aged 55-75 years who had recovered from COVID-19. Sequencing was performed on PBMCs or T cells enriched from blood (not recorded which). Here the CDR3 DNA reads TGCGCCAGCAGCTTGCCGAGCTTCTCTGGAAACACCATATATTTT. Amino acid sequence: CASSLPSFSGNTIYF.